The 13 T cell receptor beta chains below all came from one sample that was sequenced in a study of post-analysis software for immune sequencing data. Overall study findings and caveats: Among a handful of TRBV segments more frequent in patients than controls were TRBV5-6, TRBV5-1 and TRBV20-1.

The antigens for these receptors are not known. The library was made from cDNA and included unique molecular identifiers. TCRdb reprocessed the PCR reads with MiXCR, giving one entry per CDR3 protein. The table has about 540,000 distinct CDR3 sequences, approximately 34% seen once; the top ten hold around 6.1%. The specimen was blood. These receptors originate from a girl under 18 with multiple sclerosis.

This clonotype was found a few times. The chain couples TRBV7-9 to TRBJ2-7, with a tentative D call TRBD1 (5 bases). The CDR3 consists of 13 residues. V lost 3 bases and J lost 6, with 12 bases in between. Germline CDR1 and CDR2: SEHNR and FQNEAQ (reference sequence). The CDR3, as DNA: TGTGCCAGCAGCTTTGTAGAAGGGGCCGAGCAGTACTTC. Its translation: CASSFVEGAEQYF.

The rearrangement uses TRBV4-1 and TRBJ2-3; 13 positions match TRBD2. Trimming took 1 base from V and 6 from J; bases not matched to a gene: 7. CDR1 is MGHRA and CDR2 is YSYEKL in the germline V gene. CDR3 length: 17 residues. For the CDR3, the DNA is TGCGCCAGCAGCCAAGGCCGACTAGCGGGGGGACTCGATACGCAGTATTTT. This translates into CASSQGRLAGGLDTQYF.

This clonotype has at least ten counts. The chain combines TRBV12-3 or TRBV12-4 with TRBJ2-1, with D uncertain. Trimming pared 1 base from V and 8 bases from J, leaving 9 bases between. The CDR3 contains 13 residues. The CDR3 region is CASSLESRYEQFF. The DNA for the CDR3 is TGTGCCAGCAGTTTAGAGTCTAGGTATGAGCAGTTCTTC.

Only one count was recorded for this clonotype. The junction departs from germline at one end; a sequencing error may be responsible. V and J are TRBV4-1 and TRBJ1-2, with 12 positions matching TRBD1. Germline CDR1 reads MGHRA; CDR2 reads YSYEKL. The CDR3 runs 16 residues. CDR3 bases: TGCGCCGGCAGCCAGTTGGGACAGGGGGCGCGTGATGGCTACACCTTC. Translation gives CAGSQLGQGARDGYTF.

This clonotype was found a few times. The chain links TRBV7-6 to TRBJ2-1, with a weak D call TRBD2 (5 bases). The V gene lost 4 bases and the J gene lost 1 base, with 14 bases spanning the gap. This CDR3 comprises 16 residues. Per germline, CDR1 SGHVS and CDR2 FNYEAQ. The CDR3 nucleotides read TGTGCCAGCAGCTCTCAACTAGGGCCATCCTACAATGAGCAGTTCTTC. Amino acids: CASSSQLGPSYNEQFF. The variable domain in full, completed from reference TRBV7-6 and TRBJ2-1, reads GAGVSQSPRYKVTKRGQDVALRCDPISGHVSLYWYRQALGQGPEFLTYFNYEAQQDKSGLPNDRFSAERPEGSISTLTIQRTEQRDSAMYRCASSSQLGPSYNEQFFGPGTRLTVL.

The rearrangement uses TRBV2 and TRBJ2-3; D may be TRBD1 (6 bases). This CDR3 spans 15 amino acids. Trimming removed 5 bases from V and 3 bases from J, with 15 bases in between. Germline V gene sequence: CDR1 SNHLY, CDR2 FYNNEI. The CDR3 DNA follows: TGTGCCAGCAGTCGATCCGGGACATCTACAGATACGCAGTATTTT. This gives the protein CASSRSGTSTDTQYF.

The CDR3 sequence is CASSPLGGGYTF. As DNA, the CDR3 is TGTGCCAGCTCACCATTAGGTGGTGGCTACACCTTC. The chain carries TRBV18 and TRBJ1-2; D is undetermined. This CDR3 is 12 amino acids long. Trimming left V 2 bases short and J 7 bases short, with 8 bases between. Germline values: CDR1 KGHSH, CDR2 LQKENI. Combining the CDR3 with reference TRBV18 and TRBJ1-2 gives the whole variable domain NAGVMQNPRHLVRRRGQEARLRCSPMKGHSHVYWYRQLPEEGLKFMVYLQKENIIDESGMPKERFSAEFPKEGPSILRIQQVVRGDSAAYFCASSPLGGGYTFGSGTRLTVV.

The chain employs TRBV20-1 and TRBJ1-5; D gene uncertain. Germline-derived CDR1 and CDR2 are DFQATT and SNEGSKA (reference sequence). The CDR3 runs 12 residues. Trimming shortened V by 3 bases and J by 0 bases, and 3 bases separated the two germline ends. The CDR3, as DNA: TGCAGTGCTAGGTATAGCAATCAGCCCCAGCATTTT. This codes for CSARYSNQPQHF.

The rearrangement uses TRBV20-1 and TRBJ2-1; D tentatively fits TRBD1 or TRBD2 (5 bases each). CDR3 length equals 14 residues. Germline lookup yields CDR1 DFQATT and CDR2 SNEGSKA (reference sequence). V was shortened by 3 bases and J by 5 bases, with 14 bases between the two germline ends. The CDR3 loop reads CSASGDGTDNEQFF. CDR3 bases: TGCAGTGCTAGTGGGGACGGGACCGACAATGAGCAGTTCTTC.

The CDR3 spells CASSEAGGSYEQYF. CDR3 in DNA: TGTGCCAGCAGTGAAGCTGGGGGGTCCTACGAGCAGTACTTC. The chain carries TRBV6-1 and TRBJ2-7; TRBD2 might be the D (6 bases). Germline-derived CDR1 and CDR2 are MNHNS and SASEGT. The CDR3 totals 14 residues. Trimming took off 0 bases at V and 1 base at J, with 7 bases between the two ends.

V and J are TRBV20-1 and TRBJ2-1, with a possible D match to TRBD1 (6 bases). CDR1 and CDR2 (germline): DFQATT, SNEGSKA (reference sequence). Trimming shortened V by 4 bases and J by 5 bases, and 9 bases separated the two germline ends. This CDR3 contains 12 residues. The CDR3 DNA reads TGCAGTGCTACACAGGGTGACAATGAGCAGTTCTTC. Amino acids: CSATQGDNEQFF.

This sequence joins TRBV20-1 and TRBJ2-7; a possible D gene is TRBD2 (5 bases). This CDR3 contains 17 residues. The ends were cut back, 0 bases at V and 5 bases at J, with 23 bases in the middle. The germline CDR1 and CDR2 sequences are DFQATT and SNEGSKA (reference sequence). CDR3 region: CSARDDSGSSFGDEQYF. For the CDR3, the DNA is TGCAGTGCTAGAGATGATTCTGGGAGTAGCTTTGGGGACGAGCAGTACTTC.

The V and J genes are TRBV12-3 or TRBV12-4 and TRBJ2-5, with D perhaps being TRBD1 or TRBD2 (5 bases each). V dropped 7 bases and J dropped 4 bases, with 16 bases sitting between them. The CDR3 runs to 14 residues. CDR3: CASTTGTLRETQYF. The CDR3 DNA is TGTGCCAGCACCACCGGGACGCTACGAGAGACCCAGTACTTC.